The T cell receptor (beta chain) described here comes from a study of neurological immune-mediated disorders (dated by TCRdb to about 2019). In the study overall: Peripheral blood TCR-beta repertoires from HTLV-I-associated myelopathy (HAM/TSP) patients, multiple sclerosis patients and healthy controls were compared by UMI-based sequencing. The approximately 100 TCR-beta libraries included longitudinal samples, technical triplicates and paired sorted CD4+ and CD8+ T-cell subsets alongside PBMC samples. Each longitudinal HAM/TSP and healthy donor was sampled at 3 time-points spaced at roughly 3-45 month intervals. The cohort was made up of approximately 69 subjects, consisting of some 15 HAM/TSP patients, 35 or so multiple sclerosis patients and around 20 healthy controls.

This clonotype was seen a handful of times. Which antigen it targets is not known. Per-base qualities were not stored, and no clone one base away is much larger. Explained via the paper, the time point label denotes: longitudinal time-point 1 (baseline). For the unsorted PBMC libraries, 2 million PBMCs were stored in RNAlater at -80 degrees C until RNA extraction and were used to generate the libraries. Peripheral blood was subjected to Ficoll-Hypaque density gradient centrifugation to isolate PBMCs, which were then cryopreserved in liquid nitrogen. The paper as a whole reports these results and caveats: No identical CDR3 amino acid sequences were shared among expanded clones across subjects, suggesting private TCR-beta repertoires in all groups. TCR clonal expansion was highest in HAM/TSP patients and lowest in MS patients, with MS patients falling below even healthy controls.

cDNA synthesis used template-switch 5'RACE with a primer carrying a 10-nucleotide random unique molecular identifier tagging each TCR transcript. Every sequencing run covered 15-18 subjects and yielded more than 170 million TCR-beta sequences. Total RNA was extracted with the RNeasy kit. The KAPA Real-time Library Amplification kit was used to amplify TCR-beta VDJ regions with primers targeting the TCR constant region and the 5'RACE anchor. Sample indexes and Illumina adaptors were added in a first PCR, and a second PCR then increased library yield. After Ampure bead purification, the roughly 650 bp TCR product was size-selected on a 2% E-gel SizeSelection system. Before pooling, library quality was assessed on a Bioanalyzer, concentration was determined with Qubit, and library quantification was performed with the Kapa Library Quantification kit. Paired-end 2 x 150 bp sequencing of the libraries was performed on an Illumina HiSeq 2500. To increase sequence diversity, roughly 24-32% phiX was spiked into each library pool. As for how the authors treated the data: Quality-filtered reads were processed with the UMI-based MiGEC pipeline, which removed over 75% of raw TCR sequences during error correction. IMGT germline references were used for alignment of VDJ genes, and clonotypes were defined by a unique CDR3 amino acid sequence together with V-J genes. Clonal expansion, Shannon diversity, and CDR3 relatedness (CalcPairwiseDistances, ClusterSamples) were evaluated with VDJtools, and phylogenetic trees were built with CLCbio workbench. Expanded clones were defined as having at least 8 unique UMIs, based on coefficient-of-variation modelling across technical triplicates. TCRdb took the public reads, trimmed them with fastp at Q25, ran MiXCR for clone calling and kept in-frame beta chains. CDR3 protein duplicates are merged, each entry listing the most common genes and DNA. TCRdb's processing, not the study's, gives the V and J calls here. In this sample the table shows roughly 75,000 distinct CDR3 sequences, roughly 15% of which occur a single time. Around 4.3% of the sample is taken by the ten largest.

The germline V gene (reference sequence) yields SGHKS for CDR1 and YYEKEE for CDR2. Compared with germline, V lacks 4 bases and J lacks 3 bases; bases without a gene match: 9. CDR3 length: 16 amino acids, cysteine to phenylalanine. The CDR3 DNA has 48 bases and is translated from base 1. The specimen sequenced was PBMCs. This TCR came from a female donor with HTLV-1-associated myelopathy (HAM/TSP). Recombination joined TRBV5-5 with TRBJ2-2; TRBD2 matches 7 bases in the middle. The CDR3 sequence is CASSKRTAGDTGELFF. Here is the DNA: TGTGCCAGCAGCAAACGGACGGCGGGGGACACCGGGGAGCTGTTTTTT.